This T cell receptor (beta chain) was documented in a study of CD8+CD57+ T cells in acquired aplastic anemia. The wider study: DNA per sorted CD4+ or CD8+ sample ranged roughly 0.17 to 27.4 ug, averaging around 3 ug. Healthy-donor CD4+ cells averaged approximately 10 million reads. General study points: Statistical testing detected no significant gap in CD8+ Simpson's diversity between patients and controls. Overlapping CD8+ CDR3 repertoires of patients and controls contained under 35 shared sequences.

Details on this clonotype: Its antigen is unidentified.

This CDR3 is built from 17 residues. The germline V gene has CDR1 WSHSY and CDR2 SAAADI. Trimming removed 1 base at V and 4 bases at J, with 19 bases between. Genomic DNA, serving as template, underwent TCR beta VDJ and CDR3 profiling. Using its own MiXCR run on the reads, TCRdb lists one record per CDR3 protein. The table includes roughly 150,000 distinct CDR3 sequences, roughly 48% detected once. This receptor was obtained from a human donor in good health. The rearrangement joins TRBV10-2 to TRBJ1-2, with TRBD1 as a possible D gene (6 bases). The sample comprised sorted CD4+, CD8+, or CD8+CD57+ T cells (not recorded which) from PBMCs. The CDR3 region is CASSEYGQTLRAYGYTF. In DNA form, the CDR3 reads TGCGCCAGCAGTGAGTACGGACAGACCCTTCGCGCCTATGGCTACACCTTC.